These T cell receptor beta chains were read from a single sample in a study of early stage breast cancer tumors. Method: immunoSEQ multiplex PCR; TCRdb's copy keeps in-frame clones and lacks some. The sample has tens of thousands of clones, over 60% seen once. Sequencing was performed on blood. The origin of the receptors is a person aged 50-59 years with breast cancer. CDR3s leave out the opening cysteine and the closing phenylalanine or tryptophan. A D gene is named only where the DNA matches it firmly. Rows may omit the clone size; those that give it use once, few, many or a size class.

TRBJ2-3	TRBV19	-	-	ASNPQRDTDTQY
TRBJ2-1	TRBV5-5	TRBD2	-	ASLGEGLGNEQF
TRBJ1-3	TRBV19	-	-	ASRATEFSGNTIY
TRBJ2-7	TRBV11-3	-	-	ASSPRGSYEQY
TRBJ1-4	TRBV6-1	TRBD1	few	ATQGVYNEKLF
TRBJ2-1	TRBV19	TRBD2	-	ASTAGTSDYNEQF
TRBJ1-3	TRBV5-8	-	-	ASSLEKTGTANTIY
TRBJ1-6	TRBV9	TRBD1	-	ASSAGQGANSPLH
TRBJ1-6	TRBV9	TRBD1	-	ASSFSGTGDSPLH
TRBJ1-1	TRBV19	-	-	ASSIPRTPNTEAF
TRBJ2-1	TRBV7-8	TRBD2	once	ASSLGFSGRSGHEQF
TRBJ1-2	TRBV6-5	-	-	ASSYSSGAANYGYT
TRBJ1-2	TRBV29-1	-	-	SVDRGGNYGYT
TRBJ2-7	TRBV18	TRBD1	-	ASFPDRGPTSTSYEQY
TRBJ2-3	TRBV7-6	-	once	ASSLALRADTQY
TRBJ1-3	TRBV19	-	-	ASSISAGFGNTIY
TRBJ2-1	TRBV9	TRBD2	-	ASSVDGGRAVNEQF
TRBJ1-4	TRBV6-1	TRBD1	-	ASSQRDRNEKLF
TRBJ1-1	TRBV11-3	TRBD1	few	ASSLPGGVVAEAF
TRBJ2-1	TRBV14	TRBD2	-	ASTPIGREWYNEQF
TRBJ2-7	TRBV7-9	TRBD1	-	ASSPPGQGREQY
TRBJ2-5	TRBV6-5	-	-	ASSNRETQY
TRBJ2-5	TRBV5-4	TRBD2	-	ASSLGTSGLRETQY
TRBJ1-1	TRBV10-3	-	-	AISESGQNTEAF
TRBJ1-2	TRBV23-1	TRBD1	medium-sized	ASSQLWDREGYGYT
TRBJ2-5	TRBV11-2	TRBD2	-	ASSLRGTSGQETQY
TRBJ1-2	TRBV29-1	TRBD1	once	SVGGLDGYT
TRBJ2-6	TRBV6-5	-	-	ASSYRGSPGANVLT
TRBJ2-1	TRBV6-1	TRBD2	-	ASSSGTSGYNEQF
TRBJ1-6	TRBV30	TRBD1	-	AWNSGGGEKSPLH
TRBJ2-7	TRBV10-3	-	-	ASSEANEQY
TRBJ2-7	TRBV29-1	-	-	SVGGSAGYSYEQY
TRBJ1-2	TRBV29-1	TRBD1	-	SSDTGGGGYT